What follows are 5 T cell receptor beta chains derived from one specimen sequenced in a study of blood T cell repertoires in COVID-19 (dated by TCRdb to 2018 to 2020). Library prep was done by the immunoSEQ multiplex PCR assay. TCRdb took this table from immuneACCESS and kept in-frame rearrangements with V and J called. Such tables lack part of the clones; where checked against another copy, unresolved V genes explain under half of the gap, and the rest is unexplained. This sample gives about 35,000 clones in total; about 89% of them show up just once. The ten largest clones capture about a tenth of the sample. Input material: peripheral blood. These receptors were obtained from a man older than 75 with active COVID-19.

By share, this clone ranks as medium-sized. The chain couples TRBV11-2 to TRBJ1-2; perhaps TRBD1 as D (6 bases). Germline V gene lookup returns CDR1 SGHAT and CDR2 FQNNGV. CDR3 size: 13 residues. V lost 0 bases and J 8 bases, leaving 10 bases between the germline ends. In nucleotides, the CDR3 is TGTGCCAGCAGCTTAGATCAGGGGCGAGGCTACACCTTC. The encoded protein is CASSLDQGRGYTF.

The chain recombines TRBV3-1 (or the pseudogene TRBV3-2) with TRBJ2-1; D possibly corresponds to TRBD2 (5 bases). The CDR3 totals 11 residues. V lost 4 bases and J 16 bases, leaving 14 bases between the germline ends. Per the germline V gene, CDR1 is LGHDT and CDR2 is YNNKEL (reference sequence). The CDR3 reads CASSLSGWVFF. Written as DNA, the CDR3 is TGTGCCAGCAGCCTAAGCGGTTGGGTTTTCTTC.

The chain employs TRBV19 and TRBJ2-5, with 9 bases aligning to TRBD1. J gave up 2 bases and V 8 bases, and 12 bases lay outside the gene matches. Germline values: CDR1 LNHDA, CDR2 SQIVND (reference sequence). The CDR3 has 16 amino acids. This CDR3 reads CASRKGAGTGQETQYF. The CDR3, as DNA: TGTGCCAGTCGAAAGGGGGCTGGGACAGGGCAAGAGACCCAGTACTTC.

The chain carries TRBV5-4 and TRBJ1-2; D ambiguous. The germline V gene has CDR1 SGHNT and CDR2 YYREEE (reference sequence). This CDR3 comprises 13 residues. Between the trimmed V and J ends, which lost 1 base and 5 bases, there was a span of 9 bases. CDR3 loop: CASSLMGVYGYTF. CDR3 nucleotide sequence: TGTGCCAGCAGCTTGATGGGAGTTTATGGCTACACCTTC.

The chain carries TRBV29-1 and TRBJ1-2; the match to TRBD1 covers 10 bases. The germline CDR1 and CDR2 sequences are SQVTM and ANQGSEA. The V and J ends lost 0 bases and 4 bases, in that order; junction bases with no gene match: 8. CDR3 size: 16 residues. As DNA, the CDR3 is TGCAGCGTTGAAGATCCCTGGACAGGGGGAGTCTATGGCTACACCTTC. Its protein is CSVEDPWTGGVYGYTF.